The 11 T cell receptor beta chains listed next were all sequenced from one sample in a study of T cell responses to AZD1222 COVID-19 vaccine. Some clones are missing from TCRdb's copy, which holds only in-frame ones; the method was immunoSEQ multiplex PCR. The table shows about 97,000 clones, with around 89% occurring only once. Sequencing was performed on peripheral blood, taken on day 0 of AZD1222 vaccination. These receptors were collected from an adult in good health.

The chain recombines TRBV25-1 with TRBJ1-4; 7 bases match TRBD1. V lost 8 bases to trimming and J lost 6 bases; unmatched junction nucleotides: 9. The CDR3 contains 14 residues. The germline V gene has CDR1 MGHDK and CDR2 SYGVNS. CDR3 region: CASQQGSGYEKLFF. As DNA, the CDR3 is TGTGCCAGCCAACAGGGGTCGGGGTATGAAAAACTGTTTTTT. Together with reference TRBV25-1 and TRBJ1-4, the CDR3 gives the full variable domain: EADIYQTPRYLVIGTGKKITLECSQTMGHDKMYWYQQDPGMELHLIHYSYGVNSTEKGDLSSESTVSRIRTEHFPLTLESARPSHTSQYLCASQQGSGYEKLFFGSGTQLSVL.

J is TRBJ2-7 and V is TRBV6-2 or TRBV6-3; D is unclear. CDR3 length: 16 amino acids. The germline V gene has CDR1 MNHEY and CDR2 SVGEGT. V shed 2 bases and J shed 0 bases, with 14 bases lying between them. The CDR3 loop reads CASSYLRPGGSYEQYF. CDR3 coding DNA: TGTGCCAGCAGTTACCTTAGGCCTGGTGGCTCCTACGAGCAGTACTTC.

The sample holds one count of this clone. The DNA of the CDR3 is TGTGCCACCAGCAGCTTCGGACAGGGAGGCGCGTACTACGAGCAGTACTTC. Translation: CATSSFGQGGAYYEQYF. This sequence joins TRBV15 and TRBJ2-7; 8 bases fit TRBD1. Germline-derived CDR1 and CDR2 are LNHNV and YYDKDF (reference sequence). The CDR3 has 17 residues. Germline trimming cut 3 bases from V and 3 bases from J; bases unmatched to any gene: 13.

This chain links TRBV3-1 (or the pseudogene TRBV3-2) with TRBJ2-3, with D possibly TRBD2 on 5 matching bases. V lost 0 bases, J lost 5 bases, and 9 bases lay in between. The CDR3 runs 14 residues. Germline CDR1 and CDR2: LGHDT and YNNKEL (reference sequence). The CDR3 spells CASSQEMGEDTQYF. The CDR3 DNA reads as TGTGCCAGCAGCCAAGAAATGGGAGAAGATACGCAGTATTTT.

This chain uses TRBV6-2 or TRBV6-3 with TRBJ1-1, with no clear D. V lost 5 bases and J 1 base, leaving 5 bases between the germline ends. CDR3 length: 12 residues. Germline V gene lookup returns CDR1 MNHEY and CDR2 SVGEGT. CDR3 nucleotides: TGTGCCAGCAGTCCCCGGAACACTGAAGCTTTCTTT. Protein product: CASSPRNTEAFF.

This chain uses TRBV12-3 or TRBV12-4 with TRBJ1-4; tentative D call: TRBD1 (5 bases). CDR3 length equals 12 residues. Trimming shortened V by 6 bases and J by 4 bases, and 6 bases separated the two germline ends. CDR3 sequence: CASRGDNEKLFF. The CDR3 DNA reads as TGTGCCAGCAGAGGGGATAATGAAAAACTGTTTTTT.

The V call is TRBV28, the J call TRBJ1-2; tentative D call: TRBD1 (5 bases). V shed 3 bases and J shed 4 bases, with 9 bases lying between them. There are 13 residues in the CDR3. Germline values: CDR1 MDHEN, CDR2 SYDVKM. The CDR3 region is CASSFDSVYGYTF. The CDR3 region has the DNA TGTGCCAGCAGTTTTGACAGCGTCTATGGCTACACCTTC.

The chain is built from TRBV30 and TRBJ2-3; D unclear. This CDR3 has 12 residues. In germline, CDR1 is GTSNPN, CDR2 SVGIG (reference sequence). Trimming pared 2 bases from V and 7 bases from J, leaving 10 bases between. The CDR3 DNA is TGTGCCTGGAGTTACCTCGAGAATACGCAGTATTTT. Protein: CAWSYLENTQYF. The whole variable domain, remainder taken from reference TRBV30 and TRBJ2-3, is SQTIHQWPATLVQPVGSPLSLECTVEGTSNPNLYWYRQAAGRGLQLLFYSVGIGQISSEVPQNLSASRPQDRQFILSSKKLLLSDSGFYLCAWSYLENTQYFGPGTRLTVL.

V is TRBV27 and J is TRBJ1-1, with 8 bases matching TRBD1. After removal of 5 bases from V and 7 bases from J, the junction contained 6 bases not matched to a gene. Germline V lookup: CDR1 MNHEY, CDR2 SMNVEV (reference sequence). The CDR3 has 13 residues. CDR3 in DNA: TGTGCCAGCAGTCAACGGACAGGGTTTGAAGCTTTCTTT. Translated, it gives CASSQRTGFEAFF.

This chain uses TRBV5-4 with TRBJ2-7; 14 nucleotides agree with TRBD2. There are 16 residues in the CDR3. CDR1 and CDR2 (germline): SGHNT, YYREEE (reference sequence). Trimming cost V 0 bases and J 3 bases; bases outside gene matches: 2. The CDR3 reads CASSLGGLAGDYEQYF. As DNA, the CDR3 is TGTGCCAGCAGCTTGGGGGGACTAGCGGGAGACTACGAGCAGTACTTC.

CDR3 protein: CSVAGPDGLAGGTQYF. The DNA for the CDR3 is TGCAGCGTTGCGGGGCCAGACGGCCTGGCGGGTGGGACCCAGTACTTC. The chain has TRBV29-1 and TRBJ2-5; TRBD1 or TRBD2 may be the D gene (5 bases each). V dropped 4 bases and J dropped 7 bases, with 25 bases sitting between them. The germline CDR1 and CDR2 sequences are SQVTM and ANQGSEA. This CDR3 region has 16 residues. Filled out from reference TRBV29-1 and TRBJ2-5, the complete variable domain reads SAVISQKPSRDICQRGTSLTIQCQVDSQVTMMFWYRQQPGQSLTLIATANQGSEATYESGFVIDKFPISRPNLTFSTLTVSNMSPEDSSIYLCSVAGPDGLAGGTQYFGPGTRLLVL.